This T cell receptor (beta chain) is from a study of blood T cell repertoires in COVID-19. J gave up 6 bases and V 5 bases, and 7 bases lay outside the gene matches. CDR3 size: 15 residues. Germline V gene data show CDR1 as LNHDA and CDR2 as SQIVND (reference sequence). Method: immunoSEQ multiplex PCR; TCRdb's copy keeps in-frame clones and lacks some. The sample yields 52,000 or so clones, roughly 87% seen once. The sample taken for sequencing was peripheral blood. This chain joins TRBV19 and TRBJ1-5; TRBD1 matches 10 bases. The source of this sequence is a middle-aged man with COVID-19, enrolled during active disease. The CDR3 DNA reads TGTGCCAGTAGTTCGACAGGGGGCGCGGGTCAGCCCCAGCATTTT. Its protein product is CASSSTGGAGQPQHF. The full variable domain, rest sourced from reference TRBV19 and TRBJ1-5, is DGGITQSPKYLFRKEGQNVTLSCEQNLNHDAMYWYRQDPGQGLRLIYYSQIVNDFQKGDIAEGYSVSREKKESFPLTVTSAQKNPTAFYLCASSSTGGAGQPQHFGDGTRLSIL.